A selection of T cell receptor beta chains follows, all from one sample in a study of blood T cell repertoires in COVID-19. TCRdb's table, derived via immunoSEQ multiplex PCR, lists solely in-frame clones and lacks some. The table shows roughly 260,000 clones, with around nine tenths occurring only once. The sequenced material came from PBMCs or T cells enriched from blood (not recorded which). These receptors all stem from a woman aged 18-30 years who had recovered from COVID-19. The CDR3 runs from the conserved cysteine through the conserved F or W. The order of the fields is D gene, clone size, J gene, V gene, CDR3 protein, CDR3 DNA. A D gene is named only where the DNA matches it firmly. The size field is filled for only some rows; it gives once, few, many or a size class.

-	-	TRBJ1-1	TRBV29-1	CSAKDSYYNTEAFF	TGCAGCGCGAAGGACAGCTATTACAACACTGAAGCTTTCTTT
TRBD2	few	TRBJ2-2	TRBV19	CASSTGLAGIGELFF	TGTGCCAGTAGTACGGGACTAGCGGGTATTGGGGAGCTGTTTTTT
-	-	TRBJ2-1	TRBV9	CASSTEGFYNEQFF	TGTGCCAGCAGTACAGAGGGTTTCTACAATGAGCAGTTCTTC
-	-	TRBJ1-6	TRBV4-3	CASSRQSSGDLGSPLHF	TGCGCCAGCAGCCGCCAATCGTCGGGAGACCTAGGTTCACCCCTCCACTTT
TRBD1	-	TRBJ1-1	TRBV28	CASNDRQGITEAFF	TGTGCCAGCAACGATAGACAGGGAATCACTGAAGCTTTCTTT
-	-	TRBJ1-2	TRBV3-1/TRBV3-2	CASSQDSRMTHGYTF	TGTGCCAGCAGCCAAGATTCGCGGATGACGCATGGCTACACCTTC
-	-	TRBJ1-1	TRBV25-1	CASGRGTEAFF	TGTGCCAGCGGCAGGGGCACTGAAGCTTTCTTT
TRBD2	medium-sized	TRBJ2-3	TRBV6-4	CASSELAGADTQYF	TGTGCCAGCAGTGAACTAGCGGGAGCAGATACGCAGTATTTT
-	-	TRBJ1-1	TRBV28	CASSKDNSMNTEAFF	TGTGCCAGCAGCAAAGATAACTCCATGAACACTGAAGCTTTCTTT
TRBD1	-	TRBJ1-4	TRBV4-1	CASSQVRGDVGEKLFF	TGCGCCAGCAGCCAAGTCAGGGGGGACGTGGGGGAAAAACTGTTTTTT
TRBD1	once	TRBJ1-5	TRBV12-5	CASGLAKTGNNQPQHF	TGTGCTAGTGGTTTGGCTAAGACAGGGAACAATCAGCCCCAGCATTTT
-	once	TRBJ2-2	TRBV5-1	CASSSNTGELFF	TGCGCCAGCAGCTCTAACACCGGGGAGCTGTTTTTT
-	-	TRBJ1-2	TRBV28	CASSAGGAQNYGYTF	TGTGCCAGCAGTGCGGGCGGAGCACAGAACTATGGCTACACCTTC
TRBD1	-	TRBJ1-1	TRBV5-1	CASSSGQGGTEAFF	TGCGCCAGCAGTAGCGGACAGGGAGGGACTGAAGCTTTCTTT
TRBD1	-	TRBJ1-2	TRBV2	CASQGVEYGYTF	TGTGCCAGCCAGGGGGTTGAATATGGCTACACCTTC
TRBD1	-	TRBJ1-6	TRBV6-2/TRBV6-3	CASSYGDRVGSPLHF	TGTGCCAGCAGTTACGGGGACAGGGTCGGCTCACCCCTCCACTTT
-	-	TRBJ1-2	TRBV6-6	CASNNAGTRQGYGYTF	TGTGCCAGCAACAACGCCGGGACACGTCAAGGCTATGGCTACACCTTC
TRBD1	-	TRBJ1-2	TRBV3-1/TRBV3-2	CASSQDRGQGSVGYTF	TGTGCCAGCAGCCAAGATAGGGGGCAGGGTTCGGTTGGCTACACCTTC
TRBD1	-	TRBJ1-2	TRBV6-5	CASSSTGYNYGYTF	TGTGCCAGCAGTTCGACAGGGTACAACTATGGCTACACCTTC
-	-	TRBJ1-1	TRBV14	CASSPSSSRWLHTEAFF	TGTGCCAGCAGCCCTTCCTCCTCCAGGTGGCTTCACACTGAAGCTTTCTTT
-	-	TRBJ1-1	TRBV9	CASSEGGLLNTEAFF	TGTGCCAGCAGCGAAGGAGGACTTCTGAACACTGAAGCTTTCTTT
-	-	TRBJ1-5	TRBV15	CATSRRQDNQPQHF	TGTGCCACCAGCCGACGACAGGACAATCAGCCCCAGCATTTT
TRBD1	once	TRBJ2-7	TRBV27	CASKRQGSIYEQYF	TGTGCCAGCAAGAGACAGGGATCGATCTACGAGCAGTACTTC
TRBD2	-	TRBJ2-1	TRBV5-1	CASSLTSGISYNEQFF	TGCGCCAGCAGCTTGACTAGCGGGATATCCTACAATGAGCAGTTCTTC
-	-	TRBJ1-2	TRBV3-1/TRBV3-2	CASSQDSADGYTF	TGTGCCAGCAGCCAAGATTCTGCAGATGGCTACACCTTC
-	-	TRBJ1-4	TRBV4-2	CASSQDEDGGELFF	TGTGCCAGCAGCCAAGATGAAGACGGGGGTGAACTGTTTTTT
-	-	TRBJ2-2	TRBV7-8	CASSSHSGTGELFF	TGTGCCAGCAGCTCCCACAGTGGGACCGGGGAGCTGTTTTTT
-	-	TRBJ1-6	TRBV7-3	CASSLHTGLNSPLHF	TGTGCCAGCAGCTTACACACGGGATTGAATTCACCCCTCCACTTT